This T cell receptor (beta chain) was recorded in a study of blood T cell repertoires in COVID-19. Looking at the study overall: Researchers got acute and convalescent COVID-19 samples from the United States, Italy and Spain. Sources were T cells, B-cell-depleted T cells, or PBMCs; the material itself was cDNA or gDNA.

This CDR3 comprises 14 residues. J lost 8 bases, V lost 10 bases, and 11 bases had no gene match. Germline CDR1 is LNHDA and CDR2 is SQIVND (reference sequence). Sequencing used immunoSEQ multiplex PCR; TCRdb keeps in-frame clones, though not all of them. The repertoire holds 120,000 to 150,000 clones, with approximately 85% as singletons. What was sequenced was peripheral blood. This receptor was identified in a man aged 45-60 years with acute or convalescent COVID-19. The rearrangement joins TRBV19 to TRBJ2-4; the match to TRBD1 covers 10 bases. CDR3 in DNA: TGTGCCACCGAGGGACAGGGGAGTAGGGACATTCAGTACTTC. This translates into CATEGQGSRDIQYF. Looking up the rest from reference TRBV19 and TRBJ2-4 gives the full variable domain: DGGITQSPKYLFRKEGQNVTLSCEQNLNHDAMYWYRQDPGQGLRLIYYSQIVNDFQKGDIAEGYSVSREKKESFPLTVTSAQKNPTAFYLCATEGQGSRDIQYFGAGTRLSVL.